The entry below gives a single T cell receptor beta chain sequence along with its context. Trimming removed 3 bases from V and 4 bases from J; junction bases left unmatched: 4. Germline lookup yields CDR1 SGHRS and CDR2 YFSETQ. The length of the CDR3 is 14 residues. Participants' reported clinical history set cohort assignment. The sample is drawn from a study of blood T cell repertoires in COVID-19. Turning to the study itself: Samples taken during acute and convalescent COVID-19 were collected in the United States, Italy and Spain. T cells, B-cell-depleted T cells, or PBMCs supplied cDNA or gDNA.

Profiled with immunoSEQ multiplex PCR; TCRdb holds only in-frame clones, not every one. The sample contains 200,000 to 300,000 clones, about 91% of which appear only once. Sequenced sample: PBMCs or T cells enriched from blood (not recorded which). This receptor was identified in a woman between 40 and 55 years old with acute COVID-19. The chain employs TRBV5-1 and TRBJ1-2, with TRBD1 matching over 9 bases. The CDR3 spells CASSWDRAVYGYTF. Here the CDR3 DNA reads TGCGCCAGCAGCTGGGACAGGGCAGTCTATGGCTACACCTTC. Full variable domain (remainder filled in from reference TRBV5-1 and TRBJ1-2): KAGVTQTPRYLIKTRGQQVTLSCSPISGHRSVSWYQQTPGQGLQFLFEYFSETQRNKGNFPGRFSGRQFSNSRSEMNVSTLELGDSALYLCASSWDRAVYGYTFGSGTRLTVV.